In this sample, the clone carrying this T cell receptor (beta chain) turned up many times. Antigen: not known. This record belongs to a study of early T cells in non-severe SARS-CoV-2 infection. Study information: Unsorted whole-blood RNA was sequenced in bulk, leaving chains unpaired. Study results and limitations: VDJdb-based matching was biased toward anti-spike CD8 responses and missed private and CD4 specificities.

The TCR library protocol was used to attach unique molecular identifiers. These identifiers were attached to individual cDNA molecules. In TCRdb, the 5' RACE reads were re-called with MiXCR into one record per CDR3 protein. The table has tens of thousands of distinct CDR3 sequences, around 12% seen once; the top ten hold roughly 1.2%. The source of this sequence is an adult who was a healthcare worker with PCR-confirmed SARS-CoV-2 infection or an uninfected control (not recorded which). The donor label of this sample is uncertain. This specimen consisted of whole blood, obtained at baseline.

CDR3 sequence: CASSQDGTSVETQYF. CDR3 DNA: TGTGCCAGCAGCCAAGACGGGACTAGCGTCGAGACCCAGTACTTC. This rearrangement joins TRBV3-1 to TRBJ2-5; TRBD2 matches at 10 bases. Trimming cost V 0 bases and J 5 bases; bases outside gene matches: 3. This CDR3 comprises 15 residues. Germline lookup yields CDR1 LGHDT and CDR2 YNNKEL (reference sequence).